This record looks at one TCR beta chain sequence and its context. This CDR3 comprises 16 residues. Per the germline V gene, CDR1 is SGHVS and CDR2 is FNYEAQ. This record belongs to a study of CXCR3-negative and CXCR3-positive naive CD8 T cells. The wider study: Sequencing yielded 150 million or so TRB reads, roughly 1.5 +/- 0.3 million per library.

Carrying UMI labels, the TRB cDNA libraries were prepared through 5' RACE. TCRdb re-called the 5' RACE reads and shows each CDR3 protein once, DNA omitted. Its table records 60,000 or so distinct CDR3 sequences. The sequence was obtained from a human donor in good health. Some clones in this sample may be carry-over from other donors' samples. Sequencing was carried out using memory CD8+ T cells from blood. The V and J genes are TRBV7-6 and TRBJ2-2; TCRdb proposes TRBD1, but this gene call is untestable without DNA. Here the CDR3 reads CASSTYRDSYTGELFF.